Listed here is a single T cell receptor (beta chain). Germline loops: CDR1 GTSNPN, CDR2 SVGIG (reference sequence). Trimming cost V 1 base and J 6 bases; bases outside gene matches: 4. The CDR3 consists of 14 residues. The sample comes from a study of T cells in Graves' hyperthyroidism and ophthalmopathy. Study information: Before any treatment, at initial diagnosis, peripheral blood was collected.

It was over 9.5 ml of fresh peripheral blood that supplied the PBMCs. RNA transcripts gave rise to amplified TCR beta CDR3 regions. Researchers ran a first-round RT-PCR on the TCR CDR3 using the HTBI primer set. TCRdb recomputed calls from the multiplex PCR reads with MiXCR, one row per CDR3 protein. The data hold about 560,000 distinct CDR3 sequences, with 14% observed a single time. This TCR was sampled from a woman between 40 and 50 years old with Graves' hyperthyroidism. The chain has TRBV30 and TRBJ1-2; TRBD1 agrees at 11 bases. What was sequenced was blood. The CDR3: CAWSAGQGAHGYTF. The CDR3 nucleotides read TGTGCCTGGAGTGCCGGACAGGGGGCCCATGGCTACACCTTC.